This is a list of T cell receptor beta chains from one sample in a study of breast tumors, draining lymph nodes, adjacent tissues. MiXCR, run by TCRdb on the multiplex PCR reads, gives a single entry per CDR3 protein. The sample lists 150,000 to 200,000 distinct CDR3 sequences; 25% to 40% were seen once. The sequencing sample was made of axillary lymph node tissue. These receptors originate from a female donor with breast cancer. Some clones in this sample may be carry-over from other donors' samples. Both conserved end residues are part of each CDR3. The order of the fields is D gene, clone size, CDR3 length, J gene, V gene, CDR3 DNA, CDR3 protein. D genes are given only for firm matches. Only part of the rows carry a size: once, few, many, or a class if the clone is expanded.

D gene: TRBD2; clone size: many; CDR3 length: 18; J gene: TRBJ2-2; V gene: TRBV10-3; CDR3 DNA: TGTGCCATCAGTGCGACGGGAGGGCCATATAGAGTCCCCGGGGAGCTGTTTTTT; CDR3 protein: CAISATGGPYRVPGELFF
D gene: TRBD2; clone size: .; CDR3 length: 18; J gene: TRBJ2-3; V gene: TRBV28; CDR3 DNA: TGTGCCAGCAGTTTCACTAGCGGGAGTATTGGGTCCACAGATACGCAGTATTTT; CDR3 protein: CASSFTSGSIGSTDTQYF
D gene: TRBD2; clone size: many; CDR3 length: 15; J gene: TRBJ2-3; V gene: TRBV6-1; CDR3 DNA: TGTGCCAGCAGTTTCGGGGACTATTCTACAGATACGCAGTATTTT; CDR3 protein: CASSFGDYSTDTQYF
D gene: .; clone size: few; CDR3 length: 16; J gene: TRBJ1-1; V gene: TRBV12-3/TRBV12-4; CDR3 DNA: TGTGCCAGCAGTTTCTGGGCTATCACCCAGAACACTGAAGCTTTCTTT; CDR3 protein: CASSFWAITQNTEAFF
D gene: TRBD2; clone size: many; CDR3 length: 18; J gene: TRBJ2-1; V gene: TRBV11-3; CDR3 DNA: TGTGCCAGCAGCTTGGGTAATGTGCAAGCGGGGGGTTTCGATGAGCAGTTCTTC; CDR3 protein: CASSLGNVQAGGFDEQFF
D gene: .; clone size: few; CDR3 length: 12; J gene: TRBJ2-1; V gene: TRBV27; CDR3 DNA: TGTGCCAGCAGCTTCAATCAGGATGAGCAGTTCTTC; CDR3 protein: CASSFNQDEQFF
D gene: TRBD2; clone size: many; CDR3 length: 20; J gene: TRBJ2-5; V gene: TRBV12-3/TRBV12-4; CDR3 DNA: TGTGCCAGCAGTTTAAGGGCCAGCGGACTAGCGGGGGGGGGAGGGGAGACCCAGTACTTC; CDR3 protein: CASSLRASGLAGGGGETQYF
D gene: TRBD2; clone size: .; CDR3 length: 17; J gene: TRBJ2-6; V gene: TRBV28; CDR3 DNA: TGTGCCTCAGTAGGTTCTAGCGGAAGCTTTGGGGCCAACGTCCTGACTTTC; CDR3 protein: CASVGSSGSFGANVLTF
D gene: TRBD2; clone size: few; CDR3 length: 14; J gene: TRBJ2-3; V gene: TRBV9; CDR3 DNA: TGTGCCAGCAGCGGAGTCCGGGACTATAATACGCAGTATTTT; CDR3 protein: CASSGVRDYNTQYF
D gene: TRBD2; clone size: .; CDR3 length: 15; J gene: TRBJ2-7; V gene: TRBV10-3; CDR3 DNA: TGTGCCACTAGTCCTAGCGGGGGGGCCATATACGAGCAGTACTTC; CDR3 protein: CATSPSGGAIYEQYF
D gene: .; clone size: many; CDR3 length: 13; J gene: TRBJ1-2; V gene: TRBV6-5; CDR3 DNA: TGTGCCAGCAGCCGCGGACGGATCTATGGCTACACCTTC; CDR3 protein: CASSRGRIYGYTF
D gene: TRBD1; clone size: many; CDR3 length: 13; J gene: TRBJ1-1; V gene: TRBV10-3; CDR3 DNA: TGTGCCTCCCAGGGGGCGGCGAACACTGAAGCTTTCTTT; CDR3 protein: CASQGAANTEAFF
D gene: TRBD1; clone size: few; CDR3 length: 15; J gene: TRBJ2-1; V gene: TRBV3-1; CDR3 DNA: TGTGCCAGCAACCTACAGGGGAAGGCCGTCGATGAGCAGTTCTTC; CDR3 protein: CASNLQGKAVDEQFF
D gene: .; clone size: few; CDR3 length: 15; J gene: TRBJ2-5; V gene: TRBV28; CDR3 DNA: TGTGCCAGCAGCCCCCCCAGGGTGATGGGAGAGACCCAGTACTTC; CDR3 protein: CASSPPRVMGETQYF
D gene: .; clone size: .; CDR3 length: 14; J gene: TRBJ2-5; V gene: TRBV15; CDR3 DNA: TGTGCCACCAGCAGAGATGCAGGGGTTGAGGCCCAGTACTTC; CDR3 protein: CATSRDAGVEAQYF
D gene: .; clone size: many; CDR3 length: 16; J gene: TRBJ2-6; V gene: TRBV7-8; CDR3 DNA: TGTGCCAGCAGCTTAAGGGGGGCGGGTGGGGCCAACGTCCTGACTTTC; CDR3 protein: CASSLRGAGGANVLTF
D gene: TRBD2; clone size: many; CDR3 length: 14; J gene: TRBJ2-1; V gene: TRBV7-3; CDR3 DNA: TGTGCCAGCAGCAGGACTAGCGGGAGCCATGAGCAGTTCTTC; CDR3 protein: CASSRTSGSHEQFF
D gene: .; clone size: few; CDR3 length: 16; J gene: TRBJ2-1; V gene: TRBV12-3/TRBV12-4; CDR3 DNA: TGTGCCAGCAAAACCGCGGCAGGGGCCGCCTACAATGAGCAGTTCTTC; CDR3 protein: CASKTAAGAAYNEQFF
D gene: .; clone size: many; CDR3 length: 14; J gene: TRBJ1-4; V gene: TRBV5-5; CDR3 DNA: TGTGCCAGCGGCAACGGGAGGATGAGTGAAAAACTGTTTTTT; CDR3 protein: CASGNGRMSEKLFF
D gene: .; clone size: .; CDR3 length: 14; J gene: TRBJ2-7; V gene: TRBV15; CDR3 DNA: TGTGCCGCCAACAGAGAGGTGACGACCTACGAGCAGTACTTC; CDR3 protein: CAANREVTTYEQYF
D gene: TRBD1; clone size: .; CDR3 length: 14; J gene: TRBJ1-5; V gene: TRBV9; CDR3 DNA: TGTACCAGCAGCTCCCGGGACAGTTATCAGCCCCAGCCTTTT; CDR3 protein: CTSSSRDSYQPQPF
D gene: .; clone size: .; CDR3 length: 13; J gene: TRBJ2-5; V gene: TRBV13; CDR3 DNA: TGTGCCAGCAGCTCTCGAAAAGAAGAGACCCAGTACTTC; CDR3 protein: CASSSRKEETQYF
D gene: TRBD1; clone size: many; CDR3 length: 18; J gene: TRBJ2-2; V gene: TRBV19; CDR3 DNA: TGTGCCAGTAAATACAGGGGGCGACCTACCAAAAACACCGGGGAGCTGTTTTTT; CDR3 protein: CASKYRGRPTKNTGELFF
D gene: .; clone size: many; CDR3 length: 13; J gene: TRBJ2-7; V gene: TRBV20-1; CDR3 DNA: TGCAGTGCTAGACGGGACCCCCGAGGCGAGCAGTACTTC; CDR3 protein: CSARRDPRGEQYF
D gene: TRBD2; clone size: .; CDR3 length: 14; J gene: TRBJ2-1; V gene: TRBV7-2; CDR3 DNA: TGTGCCAGCAGACGTAGCGGGGGGGACAATGAGCAGTTCTTC; CDR3 protein: CASRRSGGDNEQFF
D gene: TRBD2; clone size: many; CDR3 length: 13; J gene: TRBJ2-5; V gene: TRBV20-1; CDR3 DNA: TGCAGTGCTAGAACTAGCGGCCAAGAGACCCAGTACTTC; CDR3 protein: CSARTSGQETQYF
D gene: TRBD1; clone size: .; CDR3 length: 12; J gene: TRBJ2-6; V gene: TRBV29-1; CDR3 DNA: TGCAGCGTCCGACAGGGTGGCAACGTCCTGACTTTC; CDR3 protein: CSVRQGGNVLTF
D gene: .; clone size: many; CDR3 length: 13; J gene: TRBJ2-3; V gene: TRBV7-8; CDR3 DNA: .; CDR3 protein: CASFGSGADTRYF
D gene: .; clone size: many; CDR3 length: 14; J gene: TRBJ2-1; V gene: TRBV7-9; CDR3 DNA: TGTGCCAGCAGCTTTAGCGGAGCCCTCAATGAGCAGTTCTTC; CDR3 protein: CASSFSGALNEQFF
D gene: .; clone size: many; CDR3 length: 14; J gene: TRBJ2-7; V gene: TRBV19; CDR3 DNA: TGTGCCAGTAGTTACAGGGCCCCCTCATACGAGCAGTACTTC; CDR3 protein: CASSYRAPSYEQYF
D gene: .; clone size: .; CDR3 length: 16; J gene: TRBJ2-7; V gene: TRBV11-1; CDR3 DNA: TGTGCCAGCAGCTCCCTGGACGGGGGCTTCTCCTACGAGCAGTACTTC; CDR3 protein: CASSSLDGGFSYEQYF
D gene: .; clone size: many; CDR3 length: 14; J gene: TRBJ1-5; V gene: TRBV7-2; CDR3 DNA: TGTGCCAGCAGCCAAGTTACAGGGAGTCAGCCCCAGCATTTT; CDR3 protein: CASSQVTGSQPQHF
D gene: .; clone size: many; CDR3 length: 15; J gene: TRBJ2-7; V gene: TRBV7-9; CDR3 DNA: TGTGCCAGCAGCTTAACAGACGACAGGGAGGACGAGCAGTACTTC; CDR3 protein: CASSLTDDREDEQYF
D gene: TRBD2; clone size: many; CDR3 length: 15; J gene: TRBJ2-3; V gene: TRBV5-1; CDR3 DNA: TGCGCCAGCAGCCTGAGCGGGACCTCCACAGATACGCAGTATTTT; CDR3 protein: CASSLSGTSTDTQYF
D gene: .; clone size: many; CDR3 length: 14; J gene: TRBJ2-3; V gene: TRBV12-3/TRBV12-4; CDR3 DNA: TGTGCCAGCAGTTTTTTTAAGGGGCAAGATACGCAGTATTTT; CDR3 protein: CASSFFKGQDTQYF
D gene: .; clone size: few; CDR3 length: 15; J gene: TRBJ1-1; V gene: TRBV9; CDR3 DNA: TGTGCCAGCAGCGTAGGTTGGGGGCCTAACACTGAAGCTTTCTTT; CDR3 protein: CASSVGWGPNTEAFF
D gene: .; clone size: .; CDR3 length: 15; J gene: TRBJ2-3; V gene: TRBV29-1; CDR3 DNA: TGCAGCGTCCCGGACAGCGCGACTTCCAGCGATACGCAGTATTTT; CDR3 protein: CSVPDSATSSDTQYF
D gene: .; clone size: many; CDR3 length: 20; J gene: TRBJ1-5; V gene: TRBV7-3; CDR3 DNA: TGTGCCAGCAGCTTAAGGCCCGTATGCGGGGTATTCCTCTCCAATCAGCCCCAGCATTTT; CDR3 protein: CASSLRPVCGVFLSNQPQHF
D gene: .; clone size: many; CDR3 length: 16; J gene: TRBJ1-5; V gene: TRBV6-5; CDR3 DNA: TGTGCCAGCAGTCGGGACGCTCAGTATAGCAATCAGCCCCAGCATTTT; CDR3 protein: CASSRDAQYSNQPQHF
D gene: .; clone size: many; CDR3 length: 13; J gene: TRBJ2-2; V gene: TRBV30; CDR3 DNA: TGTGCCTGGAGTAAGACTAGCACCGGGGAGCTGTTTTTT; CDR3 protein: CAWSKTSTGELFF
D gene: .; clone size: .; CDR3 length: 15; J gene: TRBJ1-5; V gene: TRBV11-2; CDR3 DNA: TGTGCCAGCAGCTTAGGCGACACGGCAAATCAGCCCCAGCATTTT; CDR3 protein: CASSLGDTANQPQHF
D gene: .; clone size: many; CDR3 length: 13; J gene: TRBJ1-2; V gene: TRBV7-3; CDR3 DNA: TGTGCCAGCAGCTTATCCCGGGAGGGTGGCTACACCTTC; CDR3 protein: CASSLSREGGYTF
D gene: TRBD2; clone size: many; CDR3 length: 14; J gene: TRBJ2-7; V gene: TRBV20-1; CDR3 DNA: TGCAGTGCTAGAGATAAAACGGGAGGCTCCGAGCAGTACTTC; CDR3 protein: CSARDKTGGSEQYF
D gene: .; clone size: many; CDR3 length: 14; J gene: TRBJ2-7; V gene: TRBV6-5; CDR3 DNA: TGTGCCAGCAGTTACTCACAGGAGGCTTACGAGCAGTACTTC; CDR3 protein: CASSYSQEAYEQYF
D gene: TRBD1; clone size: .; CDR3 length: 17; J gene: TRBJ2-2; V gene: TRBV5-1; CDR3 DNA: TGCGCCAGCAGCTCACAACCGGGACAGGGGAACACCGGGGAGCTGTTTTTT; CDR3 protein: CASSSQPGQGNTGELFF
D gene: TRBD1; clone size: .; CDR3 length: 13; J gene: TRBJ1-1; V gene: TRBV11-3; CDR3 DNA: TGTGCCAGCAGCTGGAGCACAGGGGGGGAAGCTTTCTTT; CDR3 protein: CASSWSTGGEAFF
D gene: TRBD1; clone size: many; CDR3 length: 18; J gene: TRBJ2-2; V gene: TRBV25-1; CDR3 DNA: TGTGCCAGCAGTGAACGGACAGGGCAACGGGTAAACACCGGGGAGCTGTTTTTT; CDR3 protein: CASSERTGQRVNTGELFF
D gene: .; clone size: many; CDR3 length: 15; J gene: TRBJ2-7; V gene: TRBV25-1; CDR3 DNA: TGTGCCGCCCAAACCCCCCCCGGACTGAGCTACGAGCAGTACTTC; CDR3 protein: CAAQTPPGLSYEQYF
D gene: .; clone size: many; CDR3 length: 15; J gene: TRBJ2-7; V gene: TRBV6-6; CDR3 DNA: TGTGCCAGCAGTTACGGGACTCCCGGCTCCTACGAGCAGTACTTC; CDR3 protein: CASSYGTPGSYEQYF